These T cell receptor beta chains were read from a single sample in a study of T cells in Graves' hyperthyroidism and ophthalmopathy. MiXCR, run by TCRdb on the multiplex PCR reads, gives a single entry per CDR3 protein. The table shows under 500,000 distinct CDR3 sequences, with 11% to 15% occurring only once. The specimen was blood. These receptors were obtained from a man in his fifties or sixties with Graves' ophthalmopathy. Both conserved end residues are part of each CDR3. A D gene is named only where the DNA matches it firmly. Not every row has a clone size; where given, it reads once, few, many or a size class.

>TRBJ2-1|TRBD2|many|TRBV5-6
TGTGCCAGCAGCTTAGGACTAGCTTTTATGGATGAGCAGTTCTTC
CASSLGLAFMDEQFF
>TRBJ1-5|NA|few|TRBV27
TGTGCCAGCAGTCGGCGGGGTAGGGGCCTGAGCAATCAGCCCCAGCATTTT
CASSRRGRGLSNQPQHF
>TRBJ2-7|NA|many|TRBV11-2
TGTGCCAGCAGCTTAGTAACCGAGAGCTCCTACGAGCAGTACTTC
CASSLVTESSYEQYF
>TRBJ2-3|NA|once|TRBV7-2
TGTGCCAGCAACCGACAGTTTCCCCCAGATACGCAGTATTTT
CASNRQFPPDTQYF
>TRBJ1-5|NA|many|TRBV28
TGTGCCAGCGCTAATGGGGGCATGGGTCAGCCCCAGCATTTT
CASANGGMGQPQHF
>TRBJ1-2|TRBD1|many|TRBV12-3/TRBV12-4
TGTGCCAGCAGTTTAGGGGGGACAGGGCCTAACTATGGCTACACCTTC
CASSLGGTGPNYGYTF
>TRBJ1-1|NA|many|TRBV20-1
TGCAGTGCTAGACTCGCCACGGGGACTGAAGCTTTCTTT
CSARLATGTEAFF
>TRBJ2-7|NA|NA|TRBV28
TGTGCCAGCAGTCCCAACCCCCTCATACGGGCTTACGAGCAGTACTTC
CASSPNPLIRAYEQYF
>TRBJ2-5|NA|many|TRBV30
TGTGCCTGGAGGGACTTTGGACGTCGGACCCAGTACTTC
CAWRDFGRRTQYF
>TRBJ1-5|NA|NA|TRBV18
TGTGCCAGCTCACCTCAGGGTCAGCCCCAGCATTTT
CASSPQGQPQHF
>TRBJ2-1|NA|NA|TRBV7-3
TGTGCCAGCAGCTTGTGGGAGGACAATGAGCAGTTCTTC
CASSLWEDNEQFF
>TRBJ1-2|TRBD1|many|TRBV28
TGTGCCAGCAGTATCGGGACAGGGGACGATGGCTACACCTTC
CASSIGTGDDGYTF
>TRBJ2-5|TRBD2|many|TRBV7-9
TGTGCCAGCGGACTAGTCCAAGAGACCCAGTACTTC
CASGLVQETQYF
>TRBJ1-6|NA|many|TRBV7-8
TGTGCCAGCAGCTTACCAAACAGGGAGTCACCCCTCCACTTT
CASSLPNRESPLHF
>TRBJ2-1|NA|NA|TRBV19
TGTGCCAGTAGCCAGGTGGCGCCAACTATGATCTTC
CASSQVAPTMIF
>TRBJ2-7|TRBD1|many|TRBV20-1
TGCAGTGCTAGATACCGGGACAGCCCCTACGAGCAGTACTTC
CSARYRDSPYEQYF
>TRBJ2-7|TRBD2|many|TRBV5-1
TGCGCCAGCAGCCCCGGACTAGCTCAAACCTACGAGCAGTACTTC
CASSPGLAQTYEQYF
>TRBJ1-4|TRBD1|few|TRBV14
TGTGCCAGCAGCCAGTCGACAGGGATAAATGAAAAACTGTTTTTT
CASSQSTGINEKLFF
>TRBJ2-2|NA|few|TRBV19
TGTGCCAGTAGTAGAAAACAGGGAAAGACCGGGGAGCTGTTTTTT
CASSRKQGKTGELFF
>TRBJ2-3|TRBD2|few|TRBV20-1
TGCAGCCATGGGGATTCAAGCGGGAGCGTCACCACAGATACGCAGTATTTT
CSHGDSSGSVTTDTQYF
>TRBJ2-7|NA|many|TRBV12-3/TRBV12-4
TGTGCCAGCAGCTGGGGGACCGTTACCTACGAGCAGTACTTC
CASSWGTVTYEQYF
>TRBJ1-1|TRBD1|many|TRBV12-3/TRBV12-4
TGTGCCAGCAGTTCTCTCCAGGGGGGGACTGAAGCTTTCTTT
CASSSLQGGTEAFF
>TRBJ2-6|NA|few|TRBV10-2
TGCGCCAGCAGACCGGGGGTGATCTCTGGGGCCAACGTCCTGACTTTC
CASRPGVISGANVLTF
>TRBJ2-1|NA|many|TRBV5-1
TGTGCCAGCAGTTTAGGCCAGGGAAATGAGCAGTTCTTC
CASSLGQGNEQFF
>TRBJ2-7|NA|NA|TRBV29-1
TGCAGCGCTGGGGGGGACAGGAGCTCCTACGAGCAGTACTTC
CSAGGDRSSYEQYF
>TRBJ2-3|TRBD1|many|TRBV19
TGTGCCAGTAGTGCAACAGGGGGCACCACAGATACGCAGTATTTT
CASSATGGTTDTQYF
>TRBJ1-2|NA|many|TRBV30
TGTGCCTGGAGTTACACCGAGGGGGGGTTGGTCGGCTACACCTTC
CAWSYTEGGLVGYTF
>TRBJ2-1|TRBD2|many|TRBV20-1
TGCAGTGTTTTTCTAGCGGGAGGTGCCTACAATGAGCAGTTCTTC
CSVFLAGGAYNEQFF
>TRBJ2-5|NA|few|TRBV6-1
TGTGCCAGCAGCAGGGGCGCATCAGAGACCCAGTACTTC
CASSRGASETQYF
>TRBJ2-2|TRBD2|NA|TRBV5-8
TGTGCCAGCAGCCTGGGACTAGCGGGACCAACCGGGGAGCTGTTTTTT
CASSLGLAGPTGELFF
>TRBJ2-1|NA|NA|TRBV4-1
TGCGCCAGCAGCCCGACCGTGACCGCGGGCAATGAGCAGTTCTTC
CASSPTVTAGNEQFF
>TRBJ1-1|NA|many|TRBV5-1
TGCGCCAGCAGCTCGTCCGGTTGGAACACTGAAGCTTTCTTT
CASSSSGWNTEAFF
>TRBJ2-7|TRBD1|many|TRBV2
TGTGCCAGCAGAAGAGAGACAGGGTTCAGCGAGCAGTACTTC
CASRRETGFSEQYF
>TRBJ2-2|NA|NA|TRBV12-3/TRBV12-4
TGTGCCAGCAGTACGGGGGCTAGCGGAGTGCGGACCGGGGAGCTGTTTTTT
CASSTGASGVRTGELFF
>TRBJ2-5|TRBD2|many|TRBV18
TGTGCCAGCTCACCCCAACTAGCGGAAACTGGAGAGACCCAGTACTTC
CASSPQLAETGETQYF
>TRBJ2-1|TRBD2|few|TRBV19
TGTGCCAGTAGTGTCCAGGGCGGGAGAAATGAGCAGTTCTTC
CASSVQGGRNEQFF
>TRBJ2-3|TRBD2|NA|TRBV5-6
TGTGCCAGCGGGATAGCGGGAAATACGCAGTATTTT
CASGIAGNTQYF
>TRBJ1-3|TRBD1|NA|TRBV28
TGTGCCAGCAGTTCGACAGGGTTAGAGAACACCATATATTTT
CASSSTGLENTIYF
>TRBJ2-5|NA|NA|TRBV27
TGTGCCAGCAGTCCCCCGAACCAAGAGAGCCAGTACTTC
CASSPPNQESQYF
>TRBJ1-5|NA|many|TRBV18
TGTGCCAGCTCACAGAAGGTCGGGACACTCAATCAGCCCCAGCATTTT
CASSQKVGTLNQPQHF
>TRBJ2-1|NA|NA|TRBV27
TGTGCCAGCAGTTTTTTGTCCAGGGGGGCCTACAATGAGCAGTTCTTC
CASSFLSRGAYNEQFF
>TRBJ2-7|TRBD2|many|TRBV6-1
TGTGCCAGCAGGGCACGCAGCGGGAGGGCCCTCTACGAGCAGTACTTC
CASRARSGRALYEQYF
>TRBJ1-4|NA|many|TRBV29-1
TGCAGCGTTGGGTCAGCAACTAATGAAAAACTGTTTTTT
CSVGSATNEKLFF
>TRBJ1-1|NA|many|TRBV19
TGTGCCAGTAAAGGAGGGAGGGCCGCGGGCACTGAAGCTTTCTTT
CASKGGRAAGTEAFF
>TRBJ2-7|TRBD2|NA|TRBV20-1
TGCAGTGCCGGAGCGGGAGGAGCCTACGAGCAGTACTTC
CSAGAGGAYEQYF
>TRBJ1-1|NA|NA|TRBV9
TGTGCCAGCAGCCCGATGAGGGGCCCGGGGGACATGAACACTGAAGCTTTCTTT
CASSPMRGPGDMNTEAFF
>TRBJ1-1|TRBD1|NA|TRBV19
TGTGCCAGTAGTGCCGGAGACAGGGGAAACACTGAAGCTTTCTTT
CASSAGDRGNTEAFF
>TRBJ1-5|NA|many|TRBV7-2
TGTGCCAGCAGCTTAGTCGGACGTAGCAATCAGCCCCAGCATTTT
CASSLVGRSNQPQHF
>TRBJ2-5|NA|few|TRBV29-1
TGCAGCGTTCGGGTGGCTCAAGAGACCCAGTACTTC
CSVRVAQETQYF
>TRBJ2-2|NA|few|TRBV7-9
TGTGCCAGCAGCTCATTTACCGGGGAGCTGTTTTTT
CASSSFTGELFF
>TRBJ2-2|NA|many|TRBV30
TGTGCCTGGAGTGTATCGGGGAACCGGGAGCTGTTTTTT
CAWSVSGNRELFF
>TRBJ2-7|NA|many|TRBV28
TGTGCCAGCAGTTTTGAGGGACGGCAGTACTTC
CASSFEGRQYF
>TRBJ1-5|NA|many|TRBV29-1
TGCAGCGTTCAGGGATCGGATCAGCCCCAGCATTTT
CSVQGSDQPQHF
>TRBJ2-3|NA|many|TRBV7-9
TGTGCCAGCAGCTTAGCTAGCGGAGGCACAGATACGCAGTATTTT
CASSLASGGTDTQYF
>TRBJ2-3|NA|NA|TRBV20-1
TGCAGTGCTAGAGATCCAGGGTCCCCATCGAGCACAGATACGCAGTATTTT
CSARDPGSPSSTDTQYF
>TRBJ1-2|TRBD1|many|TRBV12-3/TRBV12-4
TGTGCCAACAGTCCCGGGGACAGGGTCGGTGGCTACACCTTC
CANSPGDRVGGYTF
>TRBJ1-1|TRBD1|once|TRBV12-3/TRBV12-4
TGTGCCAGCAGTGGGTCCGGGACAGGGGATGCTGAAGCTTTCTTT
CASSGSGTGDAEAFF
>TRBJ2-6|TRBD1|NA|TRBV6-1
TGTGCCAGCCAGTCCCGGGACAGGGGTAGGGGCTCTGGGGCCAACGTCCTGACTTTC
CASQSRDRGRGSGANVLTF
>TRBJ2-7|NA|many|TRBV20-1
TGCAGTGTCACCCTCGGCAGGGGCTACGAGCAGTACTTC
CSVTLGRGYEQYF
>TRBJ2-2|NA|NA|TRBV20-1
TGCAGTGCCAGTGGGAGGACGAACACCGGGGAGCTGTTTTTT
CSASGRTNTGELFF